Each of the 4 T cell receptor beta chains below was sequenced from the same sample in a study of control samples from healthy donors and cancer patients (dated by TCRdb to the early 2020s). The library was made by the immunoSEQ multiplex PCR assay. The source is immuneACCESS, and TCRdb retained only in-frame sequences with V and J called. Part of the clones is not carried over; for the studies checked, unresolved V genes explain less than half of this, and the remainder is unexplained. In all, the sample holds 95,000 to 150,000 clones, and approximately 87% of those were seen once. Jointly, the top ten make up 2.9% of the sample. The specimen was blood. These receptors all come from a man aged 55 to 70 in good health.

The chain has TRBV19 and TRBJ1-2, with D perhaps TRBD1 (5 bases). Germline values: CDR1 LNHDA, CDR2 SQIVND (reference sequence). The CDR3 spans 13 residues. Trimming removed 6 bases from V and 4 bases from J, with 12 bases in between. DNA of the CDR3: TGTGCCAGTAGCCCGGGACTGATCTATGGCTACACCTTC. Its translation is CASSPGLIYGYTF.

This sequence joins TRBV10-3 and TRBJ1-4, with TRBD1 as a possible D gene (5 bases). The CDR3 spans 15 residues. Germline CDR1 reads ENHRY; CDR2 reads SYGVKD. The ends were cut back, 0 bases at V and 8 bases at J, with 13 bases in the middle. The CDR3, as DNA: TGTGCCATCAGTGAGTCTACGGGACGATTAGAAAAACTGTTTTTT. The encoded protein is CAISESTGRLEKLFF.

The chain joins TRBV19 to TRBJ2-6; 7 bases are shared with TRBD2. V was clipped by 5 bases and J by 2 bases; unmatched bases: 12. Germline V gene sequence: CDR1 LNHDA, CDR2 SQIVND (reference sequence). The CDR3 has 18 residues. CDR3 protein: CASSPTAGRGTGANVLTF. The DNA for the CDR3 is TGTGCCAGTAGTCCCACTGCAGGGAGGGGAACTGGGGCCAACGTCCTGACTTTC.

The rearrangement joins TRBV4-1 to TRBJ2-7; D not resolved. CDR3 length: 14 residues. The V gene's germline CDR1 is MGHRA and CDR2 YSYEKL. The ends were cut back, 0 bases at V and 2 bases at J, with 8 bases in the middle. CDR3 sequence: CASSQEGRTYEQYF. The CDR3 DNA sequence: TGCGCCAGCAGCCAAGAAGGGCGGACCTACGAGCAGTACTTC.